Presented here are 11 T cell receptor beta chains from one specimen sequenced in a study of T cell clonality in common variable immunodeficiency. The method was immunoSEQ multiplex PCR; TCRdb's version includes in-frame clones alone and lacks a portion of them. Sampling found about 64,000 clones, none seen once. Sequenced sample: peripheral blood mononuclear cells. These receptors all come from a person aged 18-70 years in good health.

This clone was seen at least ten times. The read finishes 3 residues shy of the CDR3 end, and the germline J gene is used to complete it. This chain uses TRBV6-2 or TRBV6-3 with TRBJ1-5, with TRBD1 identical over 9 bases. The CDR3 has 15 residues. The V segment lost 6 bases and the J segment 5 bases; nucleotides outside the gene matches: 8. CDR1 is MNHEY and CDR2 is SVGEGT in the germline V gene. CDR3 sequence reads: CASSSTGGLDQPQHF. Incomplete CDR3 DNA: TGTGCCAGCAGCTCGACAGGGGGGTTGGATCAGCCC.

By share of the sample, this clone is medium-sized (0.01 to 0.1%). Read data end 3 residues before the CDR3 end; the end is taken from the germline J gene. The chain carries TRBV7-9 and TRBJ2-7; no definite D call. The CDR3 loop spans 13 amino acids. In germline, CDR1 is SEHNR, CDR2 FQNEAQ (reference sequence). Trimming removed 7 bases at V and 1 base at J, with 11 bases between. The part of the CDR3 DNA that was read is TGTGCCAGCACACCCGGTTATTCCTACGAG. It is translated as CASTPGYSYE. The complete CDR3 reads CASTPGYSYEQYF.

This clone was picked up many times. The CDR3 extends 3 residues past the end of the read, so its final part is completed from the germline J gene. The chain is built from TRBV6-1 and TRBJ1-4; the D is unclear. Germline CDR1 MNHNS, CDR2 SASEGT. With 3 bases removed from V and 0 bases from J, the gap between germline ends came to 8 bases. CDR3 size: 15 residues. CDR3 residues: CASSDILATNEKLFF. The CDR3 bases that were read are TGTGCCAGCAGTGATATCCTTGCAACTAATGAAAAA.

This clone was counted at least ten times. The read comes to an end 3 residues before the CDR3 does, leaving the germline J gene to fill in the end. The chain joins TRBV2 to TRBJ2-7, with 8 positions matching TRBD2. V shed 8 bases, J shed 3 bases, and the junction held 15 bases outside the gene matches. The germline CDR1 and CDR2 sequences are SNHLY and FYNNEI. The CDR3 consists of 16 residues. The covered CDR3 bases are TGTGCCAGCCTTAAATGGAGCGGGAGTCTGGTCTACGAG. It translates to CASLKWSGSLVYE. The whole CDR3 sequence is CASLKWSGSLVYEQYF.

At least ten counts were recorded for this clone. CDR3 bases read: TGCAGTGCTAGAGATGAGGGGAGGGGTCACACCGGGGAG. Translated, it gives CSARDEGRGHTGE. The complete CDR3 protein is CSARDEGRGHTGELFF. The genes are TRBV20-1 and TRBJ2-2; 7 bases line up with TRBD2. The read ends 3 residues early relative to the CDR3; the germline J gene fills the gap. This CDR3 is built from 16 residues. J gave up 3 bases and V 0 bases, and 7 bases lay outside the gene matches. Looked up from germline, CDR1 is DFQATT and CDR2 is SNEGSKA (reference sequence).

This clone was counted many times. The sequenced fragment ends 3 residues before the CDR3 boundary, so the rest is inferred from the germline J gene. J is TRBJ2-5 and V is TRBV7-3, with TRBD2 matching 14 bases. The CDR3 extends over 20 amino acids. Germline V CDR1 and CDR2: SGHTA, FQGTGA. V shed 1 base, J shed 5 bases, and the junction held 15 bases outside the gene matches. The CDR3 loop reads CASSLRPLRGLAGGGETQYF. The CDR3 bases that were read are TGTGCCAGCAGCTTAAGGCCCCTGAGAGGACTAGCGGGAGGAGGGGAGACC.

This clone was counted many times. CDR3 loop: CSARRRGGAVPYEQYF. The covered CDR3 bases are TGCAGTGCTAGACGGCGGGGCGGCGCCGTACCCTACGAG. The chain joins TRBV20-1 to TRBJ2-7; tentative D call: TRBD2 (6 bases). The CDR3 extends 3 residues past the end of the read, so its final part is completed from the germline J gene. Trimming left V 2 bases short and J 2 bases short, with 19 bases between. In germline, CDR1 is DFQATT, CDR2 SNEGSKA (reference sequence). The CDR3 length is 16 residues.

This clone was detected ten times or more. The missing CDR3 end, 3 residues past where the read stops, is filled in from the germline J gene. The chain employs TRBV29-1 and TRBJ2-1; 8 positions match TRBD2. Germline V lookup: CDR1 SQVTM, CDR2 ANQGSEA. The length of the CDR3 is 15 residues. V shed 1 base, J shed 6 bases, and the junction held 8 bases outside the gene matches. The CDR3 protein is CSVEAGGRKVNEQFF. CDR3 DNA (partial): TGCAGCGTTGAAGCTGGCGGGAGGAAAGTCAATGAG.

This clone was detected ten times or more. The CDR3 is cut off 3 residues early in the read; its end comes from the germline J gene. The chain combines TRBV15 with TRBJ1-2, with 7 bases lining up with TRBD1. Germline assignment: CDR1 LNHNV and CDR2 YYDKDF (reference sequence). The CDR3 contains 16 residues. Trimming took 3 bases from V and 3 from J; bases not matched to a gene: 10. The CDR3 sequence is CATSREVGGGDYGYTF. The covered CDR3 bases are TGTGCCACCAGCAGGGAAGTGGGAGGGGGCGACTATGGC.

In this sample, this clone turned up many times. The CDR3 is cut off 3 residues early in the read; its end comes from the germline J gene. The V gene is TRBV19, the J gene TRBJ2-3, with 9 bases identical to TRBD1. Germline V gives CDR1 LNHDA, CDR2 SQIVND (reference sequence). After removal of 4 bases from V and 1 base from J, the junction contained 0 bases not matched to a gene. This CDR3 is built from 14 residues. The covered CDR3 bases are TGTGCCAGTAGTAGGACAGGGGGCACAGATACG. As protein: CASSRTGGTDT. The entire CDR3 protein is CASSRTGGTDTQYF.

Ten or more counts support this clone. The read stops 3 residues short of the end of the CDR3; the missing end is completed from the germline J gene. V is TRBV20-1 and J is TRBJ2-1, with D possibly being TRBD1 (6 bases). This CDR3 is built from 15 residues. Germline V CDR1 and CDR2: DFQATT, SNEGSKA (reference sequence). The V end lost 0 bases, the J end lost 9 bases, and 18 bases lay between the germline ends. The CDR3 bases that were read are TGCAGTGCTAGAGATTTCTCAGGGGTTGTCGTTGAG. Translation gives CSARDFSGVVVE. The CDR3 reads in full as CSARDFSGVVVEQFF.